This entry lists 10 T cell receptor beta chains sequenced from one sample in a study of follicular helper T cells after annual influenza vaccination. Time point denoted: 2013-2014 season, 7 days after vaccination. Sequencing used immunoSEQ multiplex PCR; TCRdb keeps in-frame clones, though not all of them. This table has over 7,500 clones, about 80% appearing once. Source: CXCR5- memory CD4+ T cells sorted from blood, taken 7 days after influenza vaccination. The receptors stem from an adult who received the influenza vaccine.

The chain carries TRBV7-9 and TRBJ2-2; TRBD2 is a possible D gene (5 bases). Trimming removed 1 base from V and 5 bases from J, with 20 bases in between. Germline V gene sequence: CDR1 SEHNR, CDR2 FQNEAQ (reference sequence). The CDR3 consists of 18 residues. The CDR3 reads CASSLGSVGRGRTGELFF. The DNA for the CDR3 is TGTGCCAGCAGCTTAGGTTCCGTTGGACGGGGTCGTACCGGGGAGCTGTTTTTT.

CDR3 nucleotides: TGTGCCAGCAGTTACTCCGGGACGCAGATCTACGAGCAGTACTTC. Its protein is CASSYSGTQIYEQYF. The chain employs TRBV6-5 and TRBJ2-7; D assignment may be TRBD1 or TRBD2 (5 bases each). V lost 0 bases to trimming and J lost 3 bases, with 12 bases between them. CDR1 is MNHEY, CDR2 SVGAGI, per germline. This CDR3 region has 15 residues.

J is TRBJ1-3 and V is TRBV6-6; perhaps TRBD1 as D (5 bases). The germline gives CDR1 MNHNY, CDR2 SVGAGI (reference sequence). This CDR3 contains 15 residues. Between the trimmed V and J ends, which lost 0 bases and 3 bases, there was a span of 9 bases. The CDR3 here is CASSYSSGYGNTIYF. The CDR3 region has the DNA TGTGCCAGCAGTTACTCCTCAGGGTATGGAAACACCATATATTTT.

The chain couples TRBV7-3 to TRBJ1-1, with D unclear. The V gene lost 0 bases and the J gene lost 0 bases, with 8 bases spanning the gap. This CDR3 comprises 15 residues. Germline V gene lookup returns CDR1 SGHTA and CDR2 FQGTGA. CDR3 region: CASSLTGIMNTEAFF. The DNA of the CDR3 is TGTGCCAGCAGCTTAACTGGAATAATGAACACTGAAGCTTTCTTT.

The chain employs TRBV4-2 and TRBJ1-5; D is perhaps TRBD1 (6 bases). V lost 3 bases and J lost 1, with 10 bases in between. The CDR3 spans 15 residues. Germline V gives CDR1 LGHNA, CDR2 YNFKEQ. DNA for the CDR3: TGTGCCAGCAGCCATGACAGGAGGAGCAATCAGCCCCAGCATTTT. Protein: CASSHDRRSNQPQHF.

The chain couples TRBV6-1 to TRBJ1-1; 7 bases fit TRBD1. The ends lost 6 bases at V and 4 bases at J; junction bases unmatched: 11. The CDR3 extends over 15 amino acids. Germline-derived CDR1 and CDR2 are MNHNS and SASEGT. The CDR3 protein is CASSPPEGAGTEAFF. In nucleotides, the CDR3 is TGTGCCAGCAGCCCTCCGGAGGGGGCGGGCACTGAAGCTTTCTTT.

CDR3 in DNA: TGTGCCAGCAGCTCACTAGCGGGGGGGCCAGATACGCAGTATTTT. It encodes CASSSLAGGPDTQYF. V and J are TRBV7-8 and TRBJ2-3, with 13 bases lining up with TRBD2. Trimming cost V 4 bases and J 4 bases; bases outside gene matches: 2. This CDR3 has 15 amino acids. The V gene's germline CDR1 is SGHVS and CDR2 FQNEAQ.

Here the CDR3 DNA reads TGTGCCAGCAGCTTGGAGTCCGGGACCCTCGTCTACTACGAGCAGTACTTC. As protein: CASSLESGTLVYYEQYF. The gene calls are TRBV5-5 and TRBJ2-7; D possibly matches TRBD1 or TRBD2 (5 bases each). V gave up 0 bases and J gave up 3 bases, with 19 bases separating them. CDR1 and CDR2 from the germline V gene are SGHKS and YYEKEE (reference sequence). The CDR3 runs to 17 residues.

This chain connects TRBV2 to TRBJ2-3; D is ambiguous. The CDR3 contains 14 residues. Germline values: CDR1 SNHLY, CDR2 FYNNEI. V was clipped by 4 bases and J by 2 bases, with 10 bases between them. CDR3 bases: TGTGCCAGCAGTGTTATAGTCCTCACAGATACGCAGTATTTT. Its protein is CASSVIVLTDTQYF.

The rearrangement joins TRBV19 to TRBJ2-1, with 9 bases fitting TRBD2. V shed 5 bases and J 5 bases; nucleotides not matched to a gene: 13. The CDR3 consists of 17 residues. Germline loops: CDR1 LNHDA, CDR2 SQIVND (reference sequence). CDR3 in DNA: TGTGCCAGTAGTCTAGGACTTGGAGTAGCGGGAGACAATGAGCAGTTCTTC. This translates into CASSLGLGVAGDNEQFF. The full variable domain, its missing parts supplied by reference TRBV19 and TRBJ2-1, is DGGITQSPKYLFRKEGQNVTLSCEQNLNHDAMYWYRQDPGQGLRLIYYSQIVNDFQKGDIAEGYSVSREKKESFPLTVTSAQKNPTAFYLCASSLGLGVAGDNEQFFGPGTRLTVL.